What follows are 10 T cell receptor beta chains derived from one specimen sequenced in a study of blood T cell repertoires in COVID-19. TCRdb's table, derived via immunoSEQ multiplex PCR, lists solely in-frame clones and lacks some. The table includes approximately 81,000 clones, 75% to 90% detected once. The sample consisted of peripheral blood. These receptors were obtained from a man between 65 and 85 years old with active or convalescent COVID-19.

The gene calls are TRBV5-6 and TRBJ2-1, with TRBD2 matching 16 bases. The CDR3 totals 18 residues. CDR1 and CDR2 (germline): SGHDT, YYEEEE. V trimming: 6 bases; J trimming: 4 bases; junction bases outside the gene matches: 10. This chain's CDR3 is CASTPGLAGGPAYNEQFF. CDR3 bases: TGTGCCAGCACCCCGGGACTAGCGGGGGGGCCGGCTTACAATGAGCAGTTCTTC. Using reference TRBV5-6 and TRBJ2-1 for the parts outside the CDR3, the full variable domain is DAGVTQSPTHLIKTRGQQVTLRCSPKSGHDTVSWYQQALGQGPQFIFQYYEEEERQRGNFPDRFSGHQFPNYSSELNVNALLLGDSALYLCASTPGLAGGPAYNEQFFGPGTRLTVL.

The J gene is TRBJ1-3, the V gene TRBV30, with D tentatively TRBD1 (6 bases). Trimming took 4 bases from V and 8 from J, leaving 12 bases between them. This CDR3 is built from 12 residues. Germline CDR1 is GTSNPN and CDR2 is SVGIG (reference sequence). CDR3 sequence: CAWKSQGYTIYF. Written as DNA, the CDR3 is TGTGCCTGGAAGAGTCAGGGGTACACCATATATTTT.

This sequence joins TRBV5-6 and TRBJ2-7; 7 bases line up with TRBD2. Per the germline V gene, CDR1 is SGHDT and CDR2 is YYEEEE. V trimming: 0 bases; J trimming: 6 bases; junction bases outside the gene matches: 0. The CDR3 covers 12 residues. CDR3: CASSLERGEQYF. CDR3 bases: TGTGCCAGCAGCTTGGAGCGGGGCGAGCAGTACTTC.

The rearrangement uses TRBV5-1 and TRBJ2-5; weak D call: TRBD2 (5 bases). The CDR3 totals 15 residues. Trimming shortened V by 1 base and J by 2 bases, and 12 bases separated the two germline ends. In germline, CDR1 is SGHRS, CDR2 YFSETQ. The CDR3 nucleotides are TGCGCCAGCAGCTTGTTACCGGGGTCACAAGAGACCCAGTACTTC. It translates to CASSLLPGSQETQYF.

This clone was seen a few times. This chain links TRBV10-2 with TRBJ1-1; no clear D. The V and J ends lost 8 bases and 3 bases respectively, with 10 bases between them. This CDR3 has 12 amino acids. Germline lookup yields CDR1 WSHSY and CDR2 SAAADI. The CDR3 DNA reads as TGCGCCAGCGGTGGAGGGCACACTGAAGCTTTCTTT. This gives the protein CASGGGHTEAFF.

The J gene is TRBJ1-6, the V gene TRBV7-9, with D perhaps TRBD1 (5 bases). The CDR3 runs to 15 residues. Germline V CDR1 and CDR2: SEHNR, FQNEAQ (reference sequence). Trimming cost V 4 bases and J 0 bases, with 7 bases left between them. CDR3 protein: CASSSDSSYNSPLHF. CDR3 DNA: TGTGCCAGCAGCTCCGACAGCTCCTATAATTCACCCCTCCACTTT.

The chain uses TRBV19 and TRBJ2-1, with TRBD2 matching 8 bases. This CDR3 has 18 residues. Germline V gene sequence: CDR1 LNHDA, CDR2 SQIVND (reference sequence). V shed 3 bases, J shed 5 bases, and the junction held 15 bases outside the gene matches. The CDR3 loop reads CASSMDPPSGGPDNEQFF. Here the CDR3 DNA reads TGTGCCAGTAGTATGGACCCCCCAAGCGGGGGACCTGACAATGAGCAGTTCTTC. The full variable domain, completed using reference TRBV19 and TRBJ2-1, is DGGITQSPKYLFRKEGQNVTLSCEQNLNHDAMYWYRQDPGQGLRLIYYSQIVNDFQKGDIAEGYSVSREKKESFPLTVTSAQKNPTAFYLCASSMDPPSGGPDNEQFFGPGTRLTVL.

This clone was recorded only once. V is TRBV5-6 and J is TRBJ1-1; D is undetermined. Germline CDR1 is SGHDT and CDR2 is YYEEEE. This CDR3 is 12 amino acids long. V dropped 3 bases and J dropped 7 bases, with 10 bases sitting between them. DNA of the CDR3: TGTGCCAGCAGCTGGGGAGTGGGTGAAGCTTTCTTT. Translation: CASSWGVGEAFF.

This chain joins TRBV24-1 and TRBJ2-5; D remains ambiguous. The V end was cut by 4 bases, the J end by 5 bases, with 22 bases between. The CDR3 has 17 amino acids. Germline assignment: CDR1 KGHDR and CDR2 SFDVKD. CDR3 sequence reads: CATSDSYPSGIPETQYF. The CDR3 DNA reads TGTGCCACCAGTGACTCGTACCCTTCAGGTATCCCGGAGACCCAGTACTTC.

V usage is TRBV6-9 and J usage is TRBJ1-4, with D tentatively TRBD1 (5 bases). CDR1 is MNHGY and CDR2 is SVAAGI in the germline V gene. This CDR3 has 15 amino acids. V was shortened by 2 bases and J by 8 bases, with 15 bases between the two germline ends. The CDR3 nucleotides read TGTGCCAGCAGTTATCCCCCCCAGGGTTCGGAAAAACTGTTTTTT. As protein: CASSYPPQGSEKLFF.